The 22 T cell receptor beta chains reported below all come from one sample, sequenced in a study of cytomegalovirus exposure and HLA in healthy donors. Here immunoSEQ multiplex PCR was the method, and the copy in TCRdb shows in-frame clones only, minus some. The data hold 140,000 or so clones, with roughly nine tenths observed a single time. Material: PBMCs. The source of these receptors is a man younger than 35 in good health and CMV-seronegative.

V usage is TRBV25-1 and J usage is TRBJ2-5; 11 bases fit TRBD2. Germline V gene lookup returns CDR1 MGHDK and CDR2 SYGVNS. V was pared by 6 bases and J by 4 bases, with 10 bases of the junction left unmatched. The CDR3 covers 16 residues. The CDR3 nucleotides read TGTGCCAGCAGGCCTGGGCTAGCGGGAGGAATAGAGACCCAGTACTTC. Translated: CASRPGLAGGIETQYF.

In this sample, this clone turned up once. The gene calls are TRBV11-3 and TRBJ2-7, with TRBD1 identical over 10 bases. V lost 5 bases to trimming and J lost 4 bases; unmatched junction nucleotides: 8. CDR1 and CDR2 from the germline V gene are SGHNT and YENEEA. The CDR3 runs to 15 residues. DNA for the CDR3: TGTGCCAGCAGCAACGGACAGGGGGACCGATACGAGCAGTACGTC. Translated, it gives CASSNGQGDRYEQYV.

The chain has TRBV5-4 and TRBJ1-4; tentatively, D is TRBD1 (6 bases). Deletions cut 1 base from V and 2 bases from J, with 6 bases between. The CDR3 has 14 amino acids. CDR1 and CDR2 from the germline V gene are SGHNT and YYREEE (reference sequence). CDR3 in amino acids: CASSLQGTNEKLFF. In DNA form, the CDR3 reads TGTGCCAGCAGCTTGCAGGGGACTAATGAAAAACTGTTTTTT.

The V call is TRBV19, the J call TRBJ2-1; D not resolved. The germline CDR1 and CDR2 sequences are LNHDA and SQIVND (reference sequence). Trimming stripped 4 bases from V and 0 bases from J, with 10 bases between. The CDR3 sequence is 15 residues long. CDR3 sequence reads: CASSNSHNSYNEQFF. In DNA form, the CDR3 reads TGTGCCAGTAGTAATTCTCACAACTCCTACAATGAGCAGTTCTTC.

The CDR3: CASSQDVTENQPQHF. The CDR3 DNA sequence: TGCGCCAGCAGCCAAGATGTGACAGAAAATCAGCCCCAGCATTTT. The chain employs TRBV4-1 and TRBJ1-5, with D possibly TRBD1 on 5 matching bases. Germline CDR1 reads MGHRA; CDR2 reads YSYEKL. V dropped 0 bases and J dropped 4 bases, with 10 bases sitting between them. The CDR3 has 15 amino acids.

V gene TRBV7-8 combines with J gene TRBJ1-2, with TRBD1 matching 9 bases. V shed 7 bases and J 2 bases; nucleotides not matched to a gene: 2. The CDR3 loop spans 13 amino acids. Germline CDR1 SGHVS, CDR2 FQNEAQ. CDR3 sequence reads: CASIGTGNYGYTF. CDR3 coding DNA: TGTGCCAGCATAGGGACAGGGAACTATGGCTACACCTTC.

This chain joins TRBV14 and TRBJ1-2, with 8 bases fitting TRBD1. Germline CDR1 SGHDN, CDR2 FVKESK. J gave up 6 bases and V 5 bases, and 11 bases lay outside the gene matches. The CDR3 is 15 residues long. CDR3 DNA: TGTGCCAGCAGCACTTACCCGACAGGGGTACATGGCTACACCTTC. Its translation: CASSTYPTGVHGYTF.

This clone has only a few counts. The chain employs TRBV10-1 and TRBJ1-2, with D perhaps matching TRBD1 (5 bases). CDR3 size: 13 residues. V lost 4 bases and J 3 bases, leaving 9 bases between the germline ends. Per germline, CDR1 WNHNN and CDR2 SYGVQD (reference sequence). Here the CDR3 DNA reads TGCGCCAGCAGTGCAGGGCAGGACTATGGCTACACCTTC. Its translation: CASSAGQDYGYTF.

This clone was picked up one time. The rearrangement links TRBV2 to TRBJ2-2; a possible D gene is TRBD2 (5 bases). The germline V gene has CDR1 SNHLY and CDR2 FYNNEI. The length of the CDR3 is 15 residues. Trimming removed 2 bases from V and 6 bases from J, with 13 bases in between. CDR3 sequence: CASSENPTGAGELFF. In DNA form, the CDR3 reads TGTGCCAGCAGTGAAAATCCAACCGGGGCCGGGGAGCTGTTTTTT.

V and J are TRBV7-8 and TRBJ2-7, with TRBD1 matching 7 bases. Germline-derived CDR1 and CDR2 are SGHVS and FQNEAQ. V trimming: 4 bases; J trimming: 0 bases; junction bases outside the gene matches: 9. The CDR3 spans 16 residues. The CDR3 sequence is CASSSRDSESSYEQYF. CDR3 in DNA: TGTGCCAGCAGCTCTAGGGACAGTGAAAGCTCCTACGAGCAGTACTTC. Supplemented by reference TRBV7-8 and TRBJ2-7, the full variable domain reads GAGVSQSPRYKVAKRGQDVALRCDPISGHVSLFWYQQALGQGPEFLTYFQNEAQLDKSGLPSDRFFAERPEGSVSTLKIQRTQQEDSAVYLCASSSRDSESSYEQYFGPGTRLTVT.

The chain employs TRBV27 and TRBJ2-5; D may be TRBD2 (5 bases). CDR1 is MNHEY, CDR2 SMNVEV, per germline (reference sequence). V lost 0 bases and J 2 bases, leaving 13 bases between the germline ends. CDR3 size: 16 residues. CDR3 region: CASSLSLRGWQETQYF. The CDR3 region has the DNA TGTGCCAGCAGTTTATCGTTAAGAGGGTGGCAAGAGACCCAGTACTTC.

This chain's CDR3 is CAWSSGTTRTDTQYF. The CDR3 DNA reads TGTGCCTGGAGTTCGGGTACCACGCGCACAGATACGCAGTATTTT. This chain links TRBV30 with TRBJ2-3, with D hard to call. The CDR3 has 15 residues. The V gene lost 2 bases and the J gene lost 1 base, with 13 bases spanning the gap. Germline V gene data show CDR1 as GTSNPN and CDR2 as SVGIG (reference sequence). Complete variable domain (other parts from reference TRBV30 and TRBJ2-3): SQTIHQWPATLVQPVGSPLSLECTVEGTSNPNLYWYRQAAGRGLQLLFYSVGIGQISSEVPQNLSASRPQDRQFILSSKKLLLSDSGFYLCAWSSGTTRTDTQYFGPGTRLTVL.

The chain recombines TRBV7-2 with TRBJ1-1; D perhaps matches TRBD1 (5 bases). CDR3 length: 15 amino acids. The V end was cut by 2 bases, the J end by 0 bases, with 10 bases between. Per germline, CDR1 SGHTA and CDR2 FQGNSA. The CDR3 loop is CASSLQGSMNTEAFF. DNA of the CDR3: TGTGCCAGCAGCTTACAGGGCAGCATGAACACTGAAGCTTTCTTT.

To note about this clone: Other DNA sequences in the same sample also yield this CDR3. This chain uses TRBV7-9 with TRBJ2-7; unclear D gene. Deletions cut 0 bases from V and 0 bases from J, with 9 bases between. The germline gives CDR1 SEHNR, CDR2 FQNEAQ (reference sequence). The CDR3 is 15 amino acids. CDR3 nucleotides: TGTGCCAGCAGCTTAGCTGGCGGAAGCTCCTACGAGCAGTACTTC. Encoded protein: CASSLAGGSSYEQYF.

The CDR3 is CASSPARRTGNEQFF. The CDR3 nucleotides read TGTGCCAGCAGCCCCGCCCGTAGGACAGGTAATGAGCAGTTCTTC. The chain carries TRBV9 and TRBJ2-1; 7 bases are shared with TRBD1. The CDR3 spans 15 residues. The germline CDR1 and CDR2 sequences are SGDLS and YYNGEE. The V gene end was trimmed by 4 bases and the J gene end by 7 bases; junction bases not matched to a gene: 11.

The CDR3 DNA sequence: TGTGCCAGCAGTAGGGAGGAGGGAGAGACCCAGTACTTC. Protein: CASSREEGETQYF. The chain recombines TRBV6-4 with TRBJ2-5, with D possibly being TRBD2 (6 bases). The germline V gene has CDR1 MRHNA and CDR2 SNTAGT. V lost 5 bases, J lost 4 bases, and 11 bases lay in between. The CDR3 is 13 amino acids.

V gene TRBV11-2 combines with J gene TRBJ1-2; D unclear. This CDR3 region has 13 residues. V was pared by 6 bases and J by 0 bases, with 8 bases between. Germline CDR1 SGHAT, CDR2 FQNNGV. The CDR3 DNA is TGTGCCAGCAGGGCTCTCACTAACTATGGCTACACCTTC. Protein product: CASRALTNYGYTF.

This clone was detected once. The V and J genes are TRBV30 and TRBJ2-1, with 7 bases matching TRBD2. This CDR3 comprises 16 residues. CDR1 and CDR2 from the germline V gene are GTSNPN and SVGIG (reference sequence). With 3 bases clipped from V and 0 bases from J, the junction kept 8 bases outside the gene matches. CDR3 loop: CAWSGYGGSSYNEQFF. The CDR3 nucleotides are TGTGCCTGGAGCGGCTATGGCGGGAGCTCCTACAATGAGCAGTTCTTC.

The gene calls are TRBV29-1 and TRBJ2-1; TRBD2 aligns across 7 bases. J lost 2 bases, V lost 3 bases, and 4 bases had no gene match. The germline gives CDR1 SQVTM, CDR2 ANQGSEA. The CDR3 spans 14 residues. The DNA for the CDR3 is TGCAGCGTTGACCTAGCGGCCGCCTACAATGAGCAGTTCTTC. The encoded protein is CSVDLAAAYNEQFF.

The CDR3 reads CASFGGELFF. The DNA of the CDR3 is TGTGCCAGTTTCGGCGGGGAGCTGTTTTTT. The J gene is TRBJ2-2, the V gene TRBV27; D is undetermined. V lost 9 bases, J lost 7 bases, and 6 bases lay in between. This CDR3 region has 10 residues. CDR1 and CDR2 from the germline V gene are MNHEY and SMNVEV (reference sequence).

V is TRBV2 and J is TRBJ2-6; the D is unclear. V was clipped by 3 bases and J by 4 bases, with 10 bases between them. Germline loops: CDR1 SNHLY, CDR2 FYNNEI. This CDR3 contains 15 residues. CDR3 in amino acids: CASSDSPPGANVLTF. In DNA form, the CDR3 reads TGTGCCAGCAGTGATAGTCCGCCCGGGGCCAACGTCCTGACTTTC.

The chain joins TRBV11-3 to TRBJ2-3; 7 bases agree with TRBD2. The CDR3 length is 18 residues. Germline V CDR1 and CDR2: SGHNT, YENEEA. The junction had 19 bases not matched to a gene; V was cut back by 6 bases and J by 4 bases. The DNA for the CDR3 is TGTGCCAGCAGTTACTTCTTTTCTGGCGGGAGTTTCCCAGATACGCAGTATTTT. Translation gives CASSYFFSGGSFPDTQYF.